This entry is about one T cell receptor beta chain. Its antigen is still unknown. These data come from a study of T cells in Graves' hyperthyroidism and ophthalmopathy. Study outcomes and limitations: Most clonotypes that expanded in the thyroid above 0.001 also showed up in blood.

The source material, RNA transcripts, was used to amplify TCR beta CDR3 regions. Primed by the HTBI set, a first-round RT-PCR was run on the TCR CDR3. MiXCR, applied by TCRdb to the multiplex PCR reads, yields one record per CDR3 protein. Of around 700,000 distinct CDR3 sequences detected, about 35% appear once; the ten largest clones hold around 31%. Germline lookup yields CDR1 SEHNR and CDR2 FQNEAQ (reference sequence). The CDR3 is made up of 15 amino acids. V lost 3 bases and J 4 bases, leaving 15 bases between the germline ends. Those with hyperthyroidism were 18 to 65 years old, newly diagnosed, and ill for under 2 months.

The specimen was blood. This sequence originates from a woman between 35 and 50 years old with Graves' hyperthyroidism. The chain combines TRBV7-9 with TRBJ1-1, with a weak D call TRBD1 (6 bases). The CDR3 is CASSFSGGAGTEAFF. CDR3 bases: TGTGCCAGCAGCTTTAGCGGGGGGGCCGGCACTGAAGCTTTCTTT.